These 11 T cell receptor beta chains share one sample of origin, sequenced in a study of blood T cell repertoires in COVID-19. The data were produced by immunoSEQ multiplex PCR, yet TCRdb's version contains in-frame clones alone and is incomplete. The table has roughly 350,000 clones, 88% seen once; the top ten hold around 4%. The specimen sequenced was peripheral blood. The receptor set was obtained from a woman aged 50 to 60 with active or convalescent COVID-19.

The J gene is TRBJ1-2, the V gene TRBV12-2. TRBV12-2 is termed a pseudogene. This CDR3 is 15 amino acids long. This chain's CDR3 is CASTTSGGFTYGYTF. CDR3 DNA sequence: TGCGCCTCCACCACTAGCGGGGGGTTTACCTATGGCTACACCTTC.

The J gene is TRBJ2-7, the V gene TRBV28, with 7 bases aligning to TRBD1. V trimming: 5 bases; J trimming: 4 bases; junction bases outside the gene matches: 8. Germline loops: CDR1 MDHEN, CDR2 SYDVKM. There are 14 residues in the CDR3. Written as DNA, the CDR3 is TGTGCCAGCAGTCGACAGGGCGGGCTTTACGAGCAGTACTTC. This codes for CASSRQGGLYEQYF.

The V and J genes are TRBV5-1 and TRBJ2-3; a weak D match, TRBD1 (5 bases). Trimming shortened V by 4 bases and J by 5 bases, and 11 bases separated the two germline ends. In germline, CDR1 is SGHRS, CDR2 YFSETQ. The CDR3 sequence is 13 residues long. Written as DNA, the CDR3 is TGCGCCAGCAGCGTAGACAGCCAAGATACGCAGTATTTT. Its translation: CASSVDSQDTQYF.

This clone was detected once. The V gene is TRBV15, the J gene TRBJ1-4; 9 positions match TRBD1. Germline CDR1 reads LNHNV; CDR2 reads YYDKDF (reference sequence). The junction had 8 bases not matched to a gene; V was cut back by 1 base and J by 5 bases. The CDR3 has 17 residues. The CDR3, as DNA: TGTGCCACCAGCAGAGCACCGGGACAGGGCTTAAATGAAAAACTGTTTTTT. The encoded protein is CATSRAPGQGLNEKLFF.

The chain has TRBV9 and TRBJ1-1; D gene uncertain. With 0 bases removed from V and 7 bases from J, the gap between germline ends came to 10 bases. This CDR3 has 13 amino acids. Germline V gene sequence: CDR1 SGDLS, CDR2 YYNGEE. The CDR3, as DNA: TGTGCCAGCAGCGTAGCTCAGACGGGTGAAGCTTTCTTT. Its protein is CASSVAQTGEAFF. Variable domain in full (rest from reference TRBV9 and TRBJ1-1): DSGVTQTPKHLITATGQRVTLRCSPRSGDLSVYWYQQSLDQGLQFLIQYYNGEERAKGNILERFSAQQFPDLHSELNLSSLELGDSALYFCASSVAQTGEAFFGQGTRLTVV.

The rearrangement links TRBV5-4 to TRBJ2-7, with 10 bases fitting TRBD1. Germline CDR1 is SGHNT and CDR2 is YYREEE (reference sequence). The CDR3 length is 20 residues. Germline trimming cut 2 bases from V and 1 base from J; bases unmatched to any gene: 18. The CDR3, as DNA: TGTGCCAGCAGCTTTTCCCGTTCGGGACAGGGGACCCCTGTGTCCTACGAGCAGTACTTC. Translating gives CASSFSRSGQGTPVSYEQYF.

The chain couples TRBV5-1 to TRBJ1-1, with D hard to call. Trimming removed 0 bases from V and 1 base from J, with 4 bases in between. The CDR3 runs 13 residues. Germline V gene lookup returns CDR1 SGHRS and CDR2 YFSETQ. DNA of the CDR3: TGCGCCAGCAGCTTGGCCCAGAACACTGAAGCTTTCTTT. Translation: CASSLAQNTEAFF.

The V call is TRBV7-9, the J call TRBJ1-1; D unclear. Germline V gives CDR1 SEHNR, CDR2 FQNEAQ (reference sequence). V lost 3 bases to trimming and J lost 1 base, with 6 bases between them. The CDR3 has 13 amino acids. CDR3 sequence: CASSLDSNTEAFF. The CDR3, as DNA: TGTGCCAGCAGCTTGGACTCGAACACTGAAGCTTTCTTT.

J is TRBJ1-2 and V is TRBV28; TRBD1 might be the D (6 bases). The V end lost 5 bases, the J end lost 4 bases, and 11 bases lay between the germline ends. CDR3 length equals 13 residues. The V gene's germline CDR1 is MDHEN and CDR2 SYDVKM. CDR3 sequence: CASSPGTTYGYTF. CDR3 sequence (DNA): TGTGCCAGCAGTCCCGGGACAACCTATGGCTACACCTTC.

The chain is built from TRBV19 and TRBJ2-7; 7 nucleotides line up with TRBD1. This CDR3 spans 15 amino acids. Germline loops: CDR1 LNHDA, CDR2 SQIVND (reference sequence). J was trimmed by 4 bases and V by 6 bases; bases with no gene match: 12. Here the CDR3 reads CASSQYRGSGYEQYF. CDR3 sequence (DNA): TGTGCCAGTAGCCAATACAGGGGAAGCGGATACGAGCAGTACTTC.

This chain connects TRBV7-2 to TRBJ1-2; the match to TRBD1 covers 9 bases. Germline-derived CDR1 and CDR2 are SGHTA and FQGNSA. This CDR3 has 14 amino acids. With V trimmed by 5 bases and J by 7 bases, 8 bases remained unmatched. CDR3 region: CASSRKQGASGYTF. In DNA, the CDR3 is TGTGCCAGCAGCAGAAAACAGGGGGCGAGTGGCTACACCTTC.